The T cell receptor beta chain under discussion was sequenced for a study of CD8+ T cells in alopecia areata. Study-level information: Each day, treated patients took oral tofacitinib twice, at 5 to 10 mg per dose. The study gave tofacitinib for 6 to 18 months, then 6 months off drug.

As the sequencing template, cDNA was produced by extracting RNA and reverse transcribing it. Data came from immunoSEQ multiplex PCR; TCRdb stores just in-frame clones and leaves some out. The data show roughly 120,000 clones, approximately 38% seen once. This clone has more than one count but fewer than ten. Antigen unknown. Those with alopecia areata gave lesional scalp punch biopsies and peripheral blood. CDR1 GTSNPN and CDR2 SVGIG come from the germline V gene (reference sequence). The ends were cut back, 1 base at V and 4 bases at J, with 4 bases in the middle. The CDR3 length is 11 residues. Overall study findings and caveats: Alopecia totalis/universalis scalp especially showed more expanded CD8+ clones than normal scalp.

The source is a human donor with alopecia areata. This sequence joins TRBV30 and TRBJ2-5; D remains unclear. Sequencing input: CD4+ T cells sorted from blood. DNA of the CDR3: TGTGCCTGGAGTGAACGAGAGACCCAGTACTTC. Protein sequence: CAWSERETQYF.